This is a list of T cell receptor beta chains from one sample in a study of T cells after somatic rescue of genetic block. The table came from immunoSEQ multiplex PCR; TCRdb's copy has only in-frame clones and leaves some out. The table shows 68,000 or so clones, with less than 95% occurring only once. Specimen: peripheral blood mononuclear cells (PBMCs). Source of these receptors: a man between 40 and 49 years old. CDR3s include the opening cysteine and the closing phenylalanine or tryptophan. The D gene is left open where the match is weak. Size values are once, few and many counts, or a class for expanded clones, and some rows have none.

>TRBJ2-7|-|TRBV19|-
CASSIRGSWYEQYF
TGTGCCAGTAGTATTAGAGGGAGTTGGTACGAGCAGTACTTC
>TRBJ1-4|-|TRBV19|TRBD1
CASSPPGQGPEKLFF
TGTGCCAGTAGCCCTCCGGGACAGGGCCCCGAAAAACTGTTTTTT
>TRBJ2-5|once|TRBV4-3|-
CASSQDSGQETQYF
TGCGCCAGCAGCCAAGATAGCGGCCAAGAGACCCAGTACTTC
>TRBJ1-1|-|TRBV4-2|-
CASRGGSDSSKAFF
TGTGCCAGCAGGGGTGGTTCGGACAGTAGTAAAGCTTTCTTT
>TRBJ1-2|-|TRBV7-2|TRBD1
CASSPGTGVNYGYTF
TGTGCCAGCAGCCCGGGGACAGGGGTTAACTATGGCTACACCTTC
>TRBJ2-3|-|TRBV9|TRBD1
CASSTQGHTQYF
TGTGCCAGCAGCACACAGGGGCATACGCAGTATTTT
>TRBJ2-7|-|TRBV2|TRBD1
CASSDRGQGSYEQYF
TGTGCCAGCAGCGACAGGGGGCAGGGCTCCTACGAGCAGTACTTC
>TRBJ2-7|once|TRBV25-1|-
CASSSGAGLYEQYF
TGTGCCAGCAGTTCCGGGGCTGGACTTTACGAGCAGTACTTC
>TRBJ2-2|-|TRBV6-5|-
CASRNPGATGELFF
TGTGCCAGCAGAAATCCAGGGGCAACCGGGGAGCTGTTTTTT
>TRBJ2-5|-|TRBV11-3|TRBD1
CASSSRTGNQETQYF
TGTGCCAGCAGCTCCCGGACAGGGAACCAAGAGACCCAGTACTTC
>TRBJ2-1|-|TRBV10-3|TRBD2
CAISEPGGAYNEQFF
TGTGCCATCAGTGAACCCGGGGGGGCCTACAATGAGCAGTTCTTC
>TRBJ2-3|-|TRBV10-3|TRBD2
CAISGTFGGRGGTDTQYF
TGTGCCATCAGCGGGACTTTCGGGGGGAGAGGGGGCACAGATACGCAGTATTTT
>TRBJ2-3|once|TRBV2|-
CASKLRLGPDTQYF
TGTGCCAGCAAGTTGCGACTGGGGCCGGATACGCAGTATTTT
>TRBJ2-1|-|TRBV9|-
CASSVGQGWEQFF
TGTGCCAGCAGCGTAGGACAAGGTTGGGAGCAGTTCTTC
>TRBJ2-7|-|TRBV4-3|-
CASSLWTAREQYF
TGCGCCAGCAGCCTCTGGACGGCCCGCGAGCAGTACTTC
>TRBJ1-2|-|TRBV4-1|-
CASSRPGSPEKYGYTF
TGCGCCAGCAGCCGACCGGGCAGCCCCGAAAAGTATGGCTACACCTTC
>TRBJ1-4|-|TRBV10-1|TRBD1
CASPQGAEKLFF
TGCGCCAGCCCGCAGGGGGCGGAAAAACTGTTTTTT
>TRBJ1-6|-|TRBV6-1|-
CASSESPDYNSPLHF
TGTGCCAGCAGTGAAAGTCCGGACTATAATTCACCCCTCCACTTT
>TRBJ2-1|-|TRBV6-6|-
CASSYLRVVNEQFF
TGTGCCAGCAGTTACCTTCGGGTAGTCAATGAGCAGTTCTTC
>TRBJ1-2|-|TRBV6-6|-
CASTPGDYGYTF
TGTGCCAGCACTCCGGGTGACTATGGCTACACCTTC
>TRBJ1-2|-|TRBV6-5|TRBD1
CASRTGDDYGYTF
TGTGCCAGCAGGACAGGGGACGACTATGGCTACACCTTC
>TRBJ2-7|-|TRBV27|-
CASSFFGETYEQYF
TGTGCCAGCAGTTTTTTTGGTGAGACCTACGAGCAGTACTTC
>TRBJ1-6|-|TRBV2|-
CASSDLKGSVYNSPLHF
TGTGCCAGCAGTGATCTCAAGGGATCAGTGTATAATTCACCCCTCCACTTT
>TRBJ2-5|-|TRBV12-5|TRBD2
CASGYGGDPLQETQYF
TGTGCTAGTGGTTATGGGGGGGACCCCCTGCAAGAGACCCAGTACTTC
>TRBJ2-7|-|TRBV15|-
CATSREPRGEYEQYF
TGTGCCACCAGCAGAGAGCCCCGGGGAGAGTACGAGCAGTACTTC
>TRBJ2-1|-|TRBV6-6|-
CASSKGEVSYEQFF
TGTGCCAGCAGCAAAGGGGAAGTATCGTATGAGCAGTTCTTC
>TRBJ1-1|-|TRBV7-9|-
CASSTLLGNTEAFF
TGTGCCAGCAGCACACTGCTGGGGAACACTGAAGCTTTCTTT
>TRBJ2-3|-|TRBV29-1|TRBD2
CSGGLGASTDTQYF
TGCAGCGGTGGACTAGGGGCTAGCACAGATACGCAGTATTTT
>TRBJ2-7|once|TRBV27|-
CASSGGYEQYF
TGTGCCAGCAGTGGGGGTTACGAGCAGTACTTC
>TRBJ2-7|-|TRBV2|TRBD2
CASSGGEDGTSGSYEQYF
TGTGCCAGCAGTGGAGGTGAGGATGGGACTAGCGGGAGCTACGAGCAGTACTTC
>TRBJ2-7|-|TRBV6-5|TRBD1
CATSGTASYEQYF
TGTGCCACCTCCGGGACAGCCTCCTACGAGCAGTACTTC
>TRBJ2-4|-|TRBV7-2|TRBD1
CASSLPPGQGNIQYF
TGTGCCAGCAGCTTACCCCCGGGACAGGGTAACATTCAGTACTTC
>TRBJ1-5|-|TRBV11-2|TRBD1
CASSLAGTGNQPQHF
TGTGCCAGCAGCTTAGCCGGGACAGGTAATCAGCCCCAGCATTTT
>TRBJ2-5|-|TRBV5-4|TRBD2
CASSKRLAGLQETQYF
TGTGCCAGCAGCAAAAGACTAGCGGGACTACAAGAGACCCAGTACTTC
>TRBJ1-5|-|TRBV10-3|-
CASQDAVNQPQHF
TGTGCCTCCCAGGACGCAGTTAATCAGCCCCAGCATTTT
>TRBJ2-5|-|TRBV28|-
CASTRDIQETQYF
TGTGCCAGTACCCGGGACATCCAAGAGACCCAGTACTTC
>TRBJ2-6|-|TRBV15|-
CATSRARGSGANVLTF
TGTGCCACCAGCAGGGCGAGGGGCTCTGGGGCCAACGTCCTGACTTTC
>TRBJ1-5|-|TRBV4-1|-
CASSPQGSISNQPQHF
TGCGCCAGCAGCCCCCAAGGGAGTATAAGCAATCAGCCCCAGCATTTT
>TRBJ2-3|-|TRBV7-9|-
CASSLAPGGFVDTQYF
TGTGCCAGCAGCTTAGCGCCCGGAGGTTTTGTCGATACGCAGTATTTT